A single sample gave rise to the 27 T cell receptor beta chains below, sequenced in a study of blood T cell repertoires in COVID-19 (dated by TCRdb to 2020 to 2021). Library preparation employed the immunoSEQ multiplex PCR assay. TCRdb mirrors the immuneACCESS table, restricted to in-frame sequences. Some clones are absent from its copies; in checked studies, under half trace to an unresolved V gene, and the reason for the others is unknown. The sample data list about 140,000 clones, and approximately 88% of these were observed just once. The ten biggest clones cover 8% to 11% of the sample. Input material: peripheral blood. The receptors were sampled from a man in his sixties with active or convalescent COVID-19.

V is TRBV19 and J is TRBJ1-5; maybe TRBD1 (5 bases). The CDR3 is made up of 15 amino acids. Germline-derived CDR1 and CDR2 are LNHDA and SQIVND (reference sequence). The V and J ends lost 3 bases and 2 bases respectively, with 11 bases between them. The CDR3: CASSMPRQRNQPQHF. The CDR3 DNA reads TGTGCCAGTAGTATGCCGAGACAGCGCAATCAGCCCCAGCATTTT.

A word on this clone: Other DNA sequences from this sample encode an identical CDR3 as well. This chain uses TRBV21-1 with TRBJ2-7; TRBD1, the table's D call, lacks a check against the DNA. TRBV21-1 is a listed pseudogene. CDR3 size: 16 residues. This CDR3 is CASSKGEGQGHHEQYF. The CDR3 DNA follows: TGTGCCAGCAGCAAAGGTGAGGGACAGGGGCACCACGAGCAGTACTTC.

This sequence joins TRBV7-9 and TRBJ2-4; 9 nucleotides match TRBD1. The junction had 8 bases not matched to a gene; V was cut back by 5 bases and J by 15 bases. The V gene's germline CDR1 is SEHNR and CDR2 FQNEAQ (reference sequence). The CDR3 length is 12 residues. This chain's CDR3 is CASSTPGQGMYF. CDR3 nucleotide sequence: TGTGCCAGCAGCACCCCGGGACAGGGAATGTACTTC.

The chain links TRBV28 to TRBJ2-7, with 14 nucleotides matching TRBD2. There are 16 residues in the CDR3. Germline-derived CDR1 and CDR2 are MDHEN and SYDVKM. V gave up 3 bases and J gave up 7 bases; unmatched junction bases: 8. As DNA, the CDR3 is TGTGCCAGCAGTTTGACGGGACTAGCGGGAGTCTGGGAGCAGTACTTC. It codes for CASSLTGLAGVWEQYF.

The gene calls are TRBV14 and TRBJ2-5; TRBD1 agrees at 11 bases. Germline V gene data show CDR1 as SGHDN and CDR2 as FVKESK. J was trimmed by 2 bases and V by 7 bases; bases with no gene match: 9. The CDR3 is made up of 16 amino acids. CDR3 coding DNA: TGTGCCAGCACCCGGGGAGGACAGGGGGCTCAAGAGACCCAGTACTTC. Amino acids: CASTRGGQGAQETQYF. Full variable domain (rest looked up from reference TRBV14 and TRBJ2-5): EAGVTQFPSHSVIEKGQTVTLRCDPISGHDNLYWYRRVMGKEIKFLLHFVKESKQDESGMPNNRFLAERTGGTYSTLKVQPAELEDSGVYFCASTRGGQGAQETQYFGPGTRLLVL.

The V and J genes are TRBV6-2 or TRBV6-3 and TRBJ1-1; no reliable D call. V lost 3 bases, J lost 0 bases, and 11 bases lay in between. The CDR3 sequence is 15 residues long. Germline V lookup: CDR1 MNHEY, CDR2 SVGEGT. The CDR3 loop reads CASSYFPEMNTEAFF. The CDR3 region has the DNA TGTGCCAGCAGTTATTTTCCAGAAATGAACACTGAAGCTTTCTTT.

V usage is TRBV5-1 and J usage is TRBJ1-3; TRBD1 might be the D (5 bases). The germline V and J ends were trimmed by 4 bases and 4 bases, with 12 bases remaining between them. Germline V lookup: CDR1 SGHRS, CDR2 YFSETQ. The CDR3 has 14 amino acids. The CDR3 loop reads CASSHQGGGNTIYF. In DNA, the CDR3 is TGCGCCAGCAGCCATCAGGGAGGAGGAAACACCATATATTTT.

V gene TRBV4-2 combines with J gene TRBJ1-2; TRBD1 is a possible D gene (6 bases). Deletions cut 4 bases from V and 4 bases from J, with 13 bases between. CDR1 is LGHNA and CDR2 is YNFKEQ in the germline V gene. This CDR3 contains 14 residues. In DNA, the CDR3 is TGTGCCAGCAGCCCACAGGGAGCAGTCTATGGCTACACCTTC. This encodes CASSPQGAVYGYTF.

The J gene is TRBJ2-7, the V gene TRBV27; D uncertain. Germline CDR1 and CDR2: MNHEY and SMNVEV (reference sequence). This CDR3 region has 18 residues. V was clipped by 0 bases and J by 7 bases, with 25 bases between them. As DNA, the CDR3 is TGTGCCAGCAGTTTATCAGTTCCTAGGCAGACGGGTTCTGAAGAGCAGTACTTC. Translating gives CASSLSVPRQTGSEEQYF.

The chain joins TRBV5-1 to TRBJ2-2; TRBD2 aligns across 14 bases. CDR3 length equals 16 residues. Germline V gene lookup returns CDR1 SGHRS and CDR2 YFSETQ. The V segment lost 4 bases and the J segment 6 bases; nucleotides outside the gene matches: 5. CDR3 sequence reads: CASSATSGRAPGELFF. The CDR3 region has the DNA TGCGCCAGCAGCGCGACTAGCGGGAGGGCCCCCGGGGAGCTGTTTTTT.

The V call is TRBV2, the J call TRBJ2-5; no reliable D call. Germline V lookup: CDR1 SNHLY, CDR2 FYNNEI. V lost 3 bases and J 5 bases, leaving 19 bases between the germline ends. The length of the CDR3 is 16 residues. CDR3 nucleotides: TGTGCCAGCAGTGACAGGTTTAGTAAGTCGACCGAGACCCAGTACTTC. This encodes CASSDRFSKSTETQYF. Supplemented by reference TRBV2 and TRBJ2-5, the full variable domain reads EPEVTQTPSHQVTQMGQEVILRCVPISNHLYFYWYRQILGQKVEFLVSFYNNEISEKSEIFDDQFSVERPDGSNFTLKIRSTKLEDSAMYFCASSDRFSKSTETQYFGPGTRLLVL.

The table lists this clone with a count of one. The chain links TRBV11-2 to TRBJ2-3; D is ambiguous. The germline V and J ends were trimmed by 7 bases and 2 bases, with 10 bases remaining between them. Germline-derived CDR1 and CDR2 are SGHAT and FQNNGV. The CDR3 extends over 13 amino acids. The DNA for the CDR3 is TGTGCCAGCACCAAGAGTACCACAGATACGCAGTATTTT. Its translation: CASTKSTTDTQYF.

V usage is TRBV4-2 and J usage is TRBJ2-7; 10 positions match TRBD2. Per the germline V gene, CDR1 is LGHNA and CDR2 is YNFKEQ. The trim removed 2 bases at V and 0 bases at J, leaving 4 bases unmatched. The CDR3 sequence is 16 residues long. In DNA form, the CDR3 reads TGTGCCAGCAGCCAACGTTTAGCGGGGGGCTCCTACGAGCAGTACTTC. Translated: CASSQRLAGGSYEQYF.

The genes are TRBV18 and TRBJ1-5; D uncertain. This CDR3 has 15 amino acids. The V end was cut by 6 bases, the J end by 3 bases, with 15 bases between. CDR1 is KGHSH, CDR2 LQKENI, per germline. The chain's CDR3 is CASSPAGSINQPQHF. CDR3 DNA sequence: TGTGCCAGCTCCCCGGCGGGCAGTATCAATCAGCCCCAGCATTTT.

The CDR3 here is CASSLSGNTIYF. The CDR3 nucleotides are TGTGCCAGCAGCTTATCAGGAAACACCATATATTTT. The V call is TRBV7-2, the J call TRBJ1-3; D is undetermined. The V and J ends lost 2 bases and 4 bases respectively, with 3 bases between them. Germline CDR1 reads SGHTA; CDR2 reads FQGNSA. CDR3 length: 12 residues.

The CDR3 protein is CASRRGGHEQFF. CDR3 DNA sequence: TGCGCCAGCAGGAGGGGGGGGCATGAGCAGTTCTTC. The chain uses TRBV10-2 and TRBJ2-1; D is possibly TRBD2 (7 bases). This CDR3 contains 12 residues. Germline values: CDR1 WSHSY, CDR2 SAAADI. Trimming removed 6 bases at V and 8 bases at J, with 11 bases between.

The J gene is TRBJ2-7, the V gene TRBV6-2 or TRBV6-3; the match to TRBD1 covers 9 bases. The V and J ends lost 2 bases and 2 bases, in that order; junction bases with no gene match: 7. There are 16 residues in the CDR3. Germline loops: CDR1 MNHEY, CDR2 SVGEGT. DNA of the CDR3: TGTGCCAGCAGTTACCCACCGGGACAGGGCCCCTACGAGCAGTACTTC. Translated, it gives CASSYPPGQGPYEQYF.

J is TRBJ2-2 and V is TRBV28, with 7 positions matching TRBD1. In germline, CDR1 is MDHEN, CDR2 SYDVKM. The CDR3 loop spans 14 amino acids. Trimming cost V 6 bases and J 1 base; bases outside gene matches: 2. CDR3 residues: CASRWTGNTGELFF. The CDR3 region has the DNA TGTGCCAGCAGATGGACAGGGAACACCGGGGAGCTGTTTTTT.

CDR3 bases: TGTGCCAGCAGCGTATCCCGCGATAGCTCCTACGAGCAGTACTTC. It translates to CASSVSRDSSYEQYF. The V and J genes are TRBV9 and TRBJ2-7; no clear D. Trimming took off 1 base at V and 0 bases at J, with 11 bases between the two ends. The CDR3 contains 15 residues. Germline V gives CDR1 SGDLS, CDR2 YYNGEE. Filled out from reference TRBV9 and TRBJ2-7, the complete variable domain reads DSGVTQTPKHLITATGQRVTLRCSPRSGDLSVYWYQQSLDQGLQFLIQYYNGEERAKGNILERFSAQQFPDLHSELNLSSLELGDSALYFCASSVSRDSSYEQYFGPGTRLTVT.

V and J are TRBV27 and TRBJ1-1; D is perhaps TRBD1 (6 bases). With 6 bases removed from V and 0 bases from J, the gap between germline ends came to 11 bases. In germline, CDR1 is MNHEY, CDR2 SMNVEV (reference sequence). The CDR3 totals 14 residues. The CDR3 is CASRLDRMNTEAFF. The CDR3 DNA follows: TGTGCCAGCAGATTAGACAGGATGAACACTGAAGCTTTCTTT.

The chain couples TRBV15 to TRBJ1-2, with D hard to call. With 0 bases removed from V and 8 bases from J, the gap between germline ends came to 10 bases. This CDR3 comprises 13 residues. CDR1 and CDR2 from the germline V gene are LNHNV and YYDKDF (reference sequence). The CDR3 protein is CATSRELAGGYTF. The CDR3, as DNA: TGTGCCACCAGCAGAGAACTCGCGGGAGGCTACACCTTC.

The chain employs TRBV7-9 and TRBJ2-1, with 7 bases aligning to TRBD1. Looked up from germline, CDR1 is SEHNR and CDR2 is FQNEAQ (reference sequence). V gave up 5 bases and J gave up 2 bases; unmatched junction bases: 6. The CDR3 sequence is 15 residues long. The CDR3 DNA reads TGTGCCAGCAGCCCCGACAGGGTCACCTACAATGAGCAGTTCTTC. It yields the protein CASSPDRVTYNEQFF.

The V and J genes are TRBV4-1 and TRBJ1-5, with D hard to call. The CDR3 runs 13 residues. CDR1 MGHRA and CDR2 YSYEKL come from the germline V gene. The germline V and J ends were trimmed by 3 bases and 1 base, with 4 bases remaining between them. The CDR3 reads CASSHSSNQPQHF. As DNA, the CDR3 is TGCGCCAGCAGCCATTCGAGCAATCAGCCCCAGCATTTT.

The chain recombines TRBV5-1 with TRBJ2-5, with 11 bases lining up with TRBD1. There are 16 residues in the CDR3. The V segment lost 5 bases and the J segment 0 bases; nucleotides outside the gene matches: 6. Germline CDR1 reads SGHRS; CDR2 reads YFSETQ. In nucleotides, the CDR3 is TGCGCCAGCAGTAGACGGGACAGGGGGTACCAAGAGACCCAGTACTTC. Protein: CASSRRDRGYQETQYF.

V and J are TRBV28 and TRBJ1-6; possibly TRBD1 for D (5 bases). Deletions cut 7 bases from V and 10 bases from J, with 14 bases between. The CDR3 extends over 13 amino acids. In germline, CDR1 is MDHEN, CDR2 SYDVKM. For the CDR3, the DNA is TGTGCCAGCAATTTGGGGCTCGGGTCACCCCTCCACTTT. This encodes CASNLGLGSPLHF.

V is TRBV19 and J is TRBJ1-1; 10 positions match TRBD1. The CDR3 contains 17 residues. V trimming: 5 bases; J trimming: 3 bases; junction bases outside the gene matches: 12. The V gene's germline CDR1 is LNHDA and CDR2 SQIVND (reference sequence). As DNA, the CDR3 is TGTGCCAGTAGTTCAACCGGGACAGGGGTCAGCGACACTGAAGCTTTCTTT. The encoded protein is CASSSTGTGVSDTEAFF.

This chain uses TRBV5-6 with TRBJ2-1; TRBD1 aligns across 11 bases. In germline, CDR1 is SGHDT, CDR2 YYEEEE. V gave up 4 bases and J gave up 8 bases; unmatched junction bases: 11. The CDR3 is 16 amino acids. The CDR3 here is CASSPRAWTGGYEQFF. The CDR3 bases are TGTGCCAGCAGCCCACGAGCCTGGACAGGGGGCTATGAGCAGTTCTTC.